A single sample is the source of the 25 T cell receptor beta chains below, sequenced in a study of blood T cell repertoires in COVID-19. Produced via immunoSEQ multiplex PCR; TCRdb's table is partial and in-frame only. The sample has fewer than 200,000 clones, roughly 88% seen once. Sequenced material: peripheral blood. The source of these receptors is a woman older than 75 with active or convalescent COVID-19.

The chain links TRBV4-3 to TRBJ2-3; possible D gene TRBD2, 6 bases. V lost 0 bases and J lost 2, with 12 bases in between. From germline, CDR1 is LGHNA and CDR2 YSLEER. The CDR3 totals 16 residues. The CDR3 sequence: CASSQDWRGNTDTQYF. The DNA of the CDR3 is TGCGCCAGCAGCCAAGATTGGCGGGGCAACACAGATACGCAGTATTTT.

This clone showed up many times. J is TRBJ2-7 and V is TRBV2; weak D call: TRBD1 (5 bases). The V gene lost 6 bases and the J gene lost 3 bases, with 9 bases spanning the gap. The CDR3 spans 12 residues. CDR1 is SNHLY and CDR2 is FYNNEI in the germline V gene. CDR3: CASSSRVYEQYF. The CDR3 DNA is TGTGCCAGCAGCAGCAGGGTCTACGAGCAGTACTTC.

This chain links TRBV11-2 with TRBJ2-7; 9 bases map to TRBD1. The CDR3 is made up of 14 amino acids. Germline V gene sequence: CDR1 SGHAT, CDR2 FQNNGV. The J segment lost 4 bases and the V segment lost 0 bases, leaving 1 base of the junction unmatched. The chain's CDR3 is CASSLEQGAYEQYF. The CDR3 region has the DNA TGTGCCAGCAGCTTAGAACAGGGGGCTTACGAGCAGTACTTC. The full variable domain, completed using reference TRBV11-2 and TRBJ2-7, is EAGVAQSPRYKIIEKRQSVAFWCNPISGHATLYWYQQILGQGPKLLIQFQNNGVVDDSQLPKDRFSAERLKGVDSTLKIQPAKLEDSAVYLCASSLEQGAYEQYFGPGTRLTVT.

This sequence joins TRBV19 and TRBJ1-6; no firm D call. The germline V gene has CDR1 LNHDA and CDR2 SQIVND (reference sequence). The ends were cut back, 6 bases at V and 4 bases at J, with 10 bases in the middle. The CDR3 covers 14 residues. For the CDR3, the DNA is TGTGCCAGTAGGGGCGGCGGGTATAATTCACCCCTCCACTTT. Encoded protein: CASRGGGYNSPLHF.

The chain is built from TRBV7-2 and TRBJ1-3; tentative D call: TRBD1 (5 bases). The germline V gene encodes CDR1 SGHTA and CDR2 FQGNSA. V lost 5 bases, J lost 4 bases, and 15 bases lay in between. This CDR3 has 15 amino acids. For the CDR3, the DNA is TGTGCCAGCAGCCAAGGGGCGACCTCGGGAAACACCATATATTTT. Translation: CASSQGATSGNTIYF.

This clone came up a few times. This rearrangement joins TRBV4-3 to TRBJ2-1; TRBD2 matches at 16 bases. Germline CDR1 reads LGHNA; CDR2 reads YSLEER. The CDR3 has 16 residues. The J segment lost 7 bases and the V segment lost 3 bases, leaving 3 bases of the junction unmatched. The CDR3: CASSQGLAGGENEQFF. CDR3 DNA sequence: TGCGCCAGCAGCCAGGGACTAGCGGGGGGGGAGAATGAGCAGTTCTTC.

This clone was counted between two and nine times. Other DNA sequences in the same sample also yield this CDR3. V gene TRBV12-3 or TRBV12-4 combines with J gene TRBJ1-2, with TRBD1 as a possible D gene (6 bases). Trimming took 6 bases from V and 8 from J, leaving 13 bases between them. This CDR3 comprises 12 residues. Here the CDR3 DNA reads TGTGCCAGCAGCTCCCCCCAGGGGGGCTACACCTTC. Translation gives CASSSPQGGYTF.

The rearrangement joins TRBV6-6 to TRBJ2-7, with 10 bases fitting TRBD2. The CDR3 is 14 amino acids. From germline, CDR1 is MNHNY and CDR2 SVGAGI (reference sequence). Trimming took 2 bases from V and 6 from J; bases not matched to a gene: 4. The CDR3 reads CASSYLAGAVEQYF. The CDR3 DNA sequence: TGTGCCAGCAGTTACCTAGCGGGGGCCGTCGAGCAGTACTTC.

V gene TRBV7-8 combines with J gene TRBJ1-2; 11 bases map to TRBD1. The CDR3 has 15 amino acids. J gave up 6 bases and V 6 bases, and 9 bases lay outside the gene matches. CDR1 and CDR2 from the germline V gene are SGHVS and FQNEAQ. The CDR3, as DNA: TGTGCCAGCAGTCGCCGGGACAGGGGGTACGATGGCTACACCTTC. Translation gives CASSRRDRGYDGYTF.

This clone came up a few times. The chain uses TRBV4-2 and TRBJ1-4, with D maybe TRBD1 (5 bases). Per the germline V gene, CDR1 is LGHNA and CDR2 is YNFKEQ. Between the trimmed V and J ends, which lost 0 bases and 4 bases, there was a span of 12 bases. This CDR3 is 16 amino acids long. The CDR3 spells CASSQDPTAVNEKLFF. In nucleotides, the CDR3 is TGTGCCAGCAGCCAAGACCCGACAGCCGTTAATGAAAAACTGTTTTTT.

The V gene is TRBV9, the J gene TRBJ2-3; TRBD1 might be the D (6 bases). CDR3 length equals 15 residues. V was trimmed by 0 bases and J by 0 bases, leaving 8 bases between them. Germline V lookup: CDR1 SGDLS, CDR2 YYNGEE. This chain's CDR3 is CASSVGGPSTDTQYF. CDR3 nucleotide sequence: TGTGCCAGCAGCGTAGGGGGGCCTAGCACAGATACGCAGTATTTT.

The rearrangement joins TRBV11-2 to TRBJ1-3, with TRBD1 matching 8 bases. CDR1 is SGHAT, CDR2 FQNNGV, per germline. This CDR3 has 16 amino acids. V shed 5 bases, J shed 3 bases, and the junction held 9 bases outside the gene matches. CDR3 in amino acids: CASSRTGFLLGNTIYF. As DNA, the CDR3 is TGTGCCAGCAGCCGGACAGGGTTTTTACTTGGAAACACCATATATTTT.

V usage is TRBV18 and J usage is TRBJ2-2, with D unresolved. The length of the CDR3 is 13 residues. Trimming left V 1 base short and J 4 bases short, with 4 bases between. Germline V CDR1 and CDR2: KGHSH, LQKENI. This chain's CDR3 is CASSPQPTGELFF. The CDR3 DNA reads TGTGCCAGCTCACCACAGCCCACCGGGGAGCTGTTTTTT.

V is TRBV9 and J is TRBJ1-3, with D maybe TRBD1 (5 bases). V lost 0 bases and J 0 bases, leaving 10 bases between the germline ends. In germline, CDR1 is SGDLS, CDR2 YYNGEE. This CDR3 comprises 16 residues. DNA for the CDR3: TGTGCCAGCAGCGTAGAGGGAGGGACCTCTGGAAACACCATATATTTT. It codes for CASSVEGGTSGNTIYF.

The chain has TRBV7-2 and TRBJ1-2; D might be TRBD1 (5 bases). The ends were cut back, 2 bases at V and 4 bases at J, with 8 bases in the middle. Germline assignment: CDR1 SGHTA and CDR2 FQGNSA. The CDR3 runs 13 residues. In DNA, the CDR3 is TGTGCCAGCAGCTTACAGGGAGGCTATGGCTACACCTTC. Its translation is CASSLQGGYGYTF. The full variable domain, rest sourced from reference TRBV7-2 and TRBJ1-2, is GAGVSQSPSNKVTEKGKDVELRCDPISGHTALYWYRQSLGQGLEFLIYFQGNSAPDKSGLPSDRFSAERTGGSVSTLTIQRTQQEDSAVYLCASSLQGGYGYTFGSGTRLTVV.

The CDR3 nucleotides read TGTGCCAGCAGTCCTGACAATGAGCAGTTCTTC. This codes for CASSPDNEQFF. This rearrangement joins TRBV7-8 to TRBJ2-1; D gene ambiguous. The V gene's germline CDR1 is SGHVS and CDR2 FQNEAQ. This CDR3 has 11 residues. Trimming left V 6 bases short and J 5 bases short, with 5 bases between.

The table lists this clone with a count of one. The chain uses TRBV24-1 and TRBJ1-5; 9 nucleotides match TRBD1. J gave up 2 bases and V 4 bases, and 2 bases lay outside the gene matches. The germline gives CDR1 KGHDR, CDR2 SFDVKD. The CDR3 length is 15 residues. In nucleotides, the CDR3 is TGTGCCACCAGTGACTGGGACAGGGGCAATCAGCCCCAGCATTTT. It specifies CATSDWDRGNQPQHF.

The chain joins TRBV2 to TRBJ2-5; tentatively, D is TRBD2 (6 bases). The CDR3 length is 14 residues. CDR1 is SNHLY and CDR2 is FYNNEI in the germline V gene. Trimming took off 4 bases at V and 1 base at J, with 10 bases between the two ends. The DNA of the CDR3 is TGTGCCAGCAGTGGGTCGCGGGGCCAAGAGACCCAGTACTTC. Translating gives CASSGSRGQETQYF.

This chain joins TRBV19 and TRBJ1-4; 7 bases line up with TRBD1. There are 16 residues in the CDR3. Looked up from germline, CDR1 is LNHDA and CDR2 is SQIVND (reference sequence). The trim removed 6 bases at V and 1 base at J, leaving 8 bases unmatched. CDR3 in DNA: TGTGCCAGTAGCTCTCCCAGACAGGGAACTAATGAAAAACTGTTTTTT. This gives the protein CASSSPRQGTNEKLFF.

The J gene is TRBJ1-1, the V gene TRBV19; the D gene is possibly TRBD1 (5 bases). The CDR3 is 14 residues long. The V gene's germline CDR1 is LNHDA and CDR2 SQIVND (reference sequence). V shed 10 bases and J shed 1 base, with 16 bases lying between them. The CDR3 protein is CATTYSTGNTEAFF. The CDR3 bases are TGTGCCACCACATACTCAACAGGGAACACTGAAGCTTTCTTT.

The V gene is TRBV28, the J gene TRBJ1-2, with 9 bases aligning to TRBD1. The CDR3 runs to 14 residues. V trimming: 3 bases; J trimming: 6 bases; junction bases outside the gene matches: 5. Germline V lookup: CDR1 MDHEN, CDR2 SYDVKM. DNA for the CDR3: TGTGCCAGCAGTTTTGGGACAGGGAGGGATGGCTACACCTTC. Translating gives CASSFGTGRDGYTF.

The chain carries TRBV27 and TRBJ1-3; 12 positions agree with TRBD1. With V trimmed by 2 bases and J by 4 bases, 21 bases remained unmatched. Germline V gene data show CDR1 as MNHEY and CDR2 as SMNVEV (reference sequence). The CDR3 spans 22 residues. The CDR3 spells CASSLALLRDRGPGGSGNTIYF. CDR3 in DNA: TGTGCCAGCAGTTTAGCCCTTTTACGGGACAGGGGGCCCGGAGGATCCGGAAACACCATATATTTT.

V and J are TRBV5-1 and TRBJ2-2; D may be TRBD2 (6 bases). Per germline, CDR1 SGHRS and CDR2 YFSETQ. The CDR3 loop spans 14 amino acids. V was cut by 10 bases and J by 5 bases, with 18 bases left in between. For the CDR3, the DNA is TGCGCCTCCCAACCGGGACTTAGGACCGGGGAGCTGTTTTTT. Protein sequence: CASQPGLRTGELFF.

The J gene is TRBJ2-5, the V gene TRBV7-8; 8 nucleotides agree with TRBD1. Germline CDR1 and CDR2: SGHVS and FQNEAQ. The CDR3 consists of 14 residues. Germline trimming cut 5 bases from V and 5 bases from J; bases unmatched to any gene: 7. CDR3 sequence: CASSRDRGGETQYF. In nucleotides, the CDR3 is TGTGCCAGCAGCCGAGACAGGGGCGGGGAGACCCAGTACTTC.

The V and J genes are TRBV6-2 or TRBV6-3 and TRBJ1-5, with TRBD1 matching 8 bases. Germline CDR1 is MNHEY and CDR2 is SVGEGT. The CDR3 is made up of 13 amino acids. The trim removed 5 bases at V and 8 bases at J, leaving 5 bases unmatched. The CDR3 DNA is TGTGCCAGCAGTGACAGGGGCGGGGAGCCCCAGCATTTT. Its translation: CASSDRGGEPQHF.